A selection of T cell receptor beta chains follows, all from one sample in a study of response to subunit inactivated influenza vaccine. TCRdb ran MiXCR on the RT-PCR reads and lists one entry per CDR3 protein. The table records roughly 160,000 distinct CDR3 sequences, roughly 10% of them present only once. Sequenced here: CD8+ T cells sorted from PBMCs, sampled 23 months after vaccination. These receptors were taken from a man aged 50 to 69 who received an inactivated influenza vaccine. The CDR3 runs from the conserved cysteine through the conserved F or W. Fields, in order: clone size, J gene, D gene, V gene, CDR3 protein, CDR3 DNA. The D gene is left open where the match is weak. Where a row states a size, it is once, few, many or the class of an expanded clone; other rows omit it.

few	TRBJ2-1	-	TRBV9	CASSAHNEQFF	TGTGCCAGCAGCGCCCACAATGAGCAGTTCTTC
few	TRBJ2-7	TRBD1	TRBV6-2/TRBV6-3	CASSYASTGGGYEQYF	TGTGCCAGCAGTTACGCTAGCACAGGGGGCGGGTACGAGCAGTACTTC
few	TRBJ2-5	TRBD1	TRBV18	CASSQATGTVAYQETQYF	TGTGCCAGCTCACAGGCCACAGGGACAGTCGCGTACCAAGAGACCCAGTACTTC
once	TRBJ1-2	-	TRBV2	CASSPAGPNYGYTF	TGTGCCAGCAGTCCGGCAGGGCCTAACTATGGCTACACCTTC
many	TRBJ2-7	TRBD2	TRBV5-1	CASREAGEQYF	TGCGCCAGCAGGGAAGCGGGGGAGCAGTACTTC
-	TRBJ2-3	TRBD2	TRBV3-1	CASTPGLAGGTDTQYF	TGTGCCAGCACCCCGGGACTAGCGGGGGGCACAGATACGCAGTATTTT
few	TRBJ1-4	-	TRBV20-1	CSAPSRRGAANEKLFF	TGCAGTGCTCCCTCAAGGCGAGGAGCAGCTAATGAAAAACTGTTTTTT
few	TRBJ1-2	-	TRBV12-3/TRBV12-4	CASSPSKAYGYTF	TGTGCCAGCAGTCCCTCGAAGGCCTATGGCTACACCTTC
-	TRBJ2-5	-	TRBV7-9	CASSSTALQETQYF	TGTGCCAGCAGCTCAACAGCACTCCAAGAGACCCAGTACTTC
-	TRBJ1-2	TRBD1	TRBV5-6	CASSLDRGPEGDGYTF	TGTGCCAGCAGCTTGGACAGGGGACCCGAAGGAGATGGCTACACCTTC
-	TRBJ1-5	-	TRBV16	CASSQSGQSNQPQHF	TGTGCCAGCAGCCAATCGGGGCAGAGCAATCAGCCCCAGCATTTT
many	TRBJ2-1	TRBD2	TRBV20-1	CSARASGRAYNEQFF	TGCAGTGCTAGGGCGAGTGGGAGGGCCTACAATGAGCAGTTCTTC
-	TRBJ2-6	-	TRBV27	CASRFTGKPGANVLTF	TGTGCCAGCAGGTTTACCGGGAAGCCTGGGGCCAACGTCCTGACTTTC
-	TRBJ2-2	-	TRBV29-1	CSVEVPGLGTGELFF	TGCAGCGTTGAAGTTCCAGGGCTGGGCACCGGGGAGCTGTTTTTT
many	TRBJ2-3	-	TRBV7-6	CASSLAYRTDTQYF	TGTGCCAGCAGCTTAGCGTATCGCACAGATACGCAGTATTTT
few	TRBJ2-2	-	TRBV9	CASALQNTGELFF	TGTGCCAGCGCGCTGCAAAACACCGGGGAGCTGTTTTTT
many	TRBJ1-1	-	TRBV7-9	CASSLEGRTEAFF	TGTGCCAGCAGCTTAGAGGGGCGAACTGAAGCTTTCTTT
many	TRBJ2-2	-	TRBV7-8	CASSPDDEELFF	TGTGCCAGCAGCCCTGACGATGAGGAGCTGTTTTTT
few	TRBJ2-1	-	TRBV7-6	CASSFPRDGSYNEQFF	TGTGCCAGCAGCTTCCCTAGGGACGGCTCCTACAATGAGCAGTTCTTC
few	TRBJ2-1	TRBD2	TRBV10-3	CAITRDGGSGEQFF	TGTGCCATCACGAGGGACGGCGGGAGTGGTGAGCAGTTCTTC
many	TRBJ2-5	TRBD1	TRBV24-1	CATSDLQGVGGETQYF	TGTGCCACCAGTGATTTGCAGGGGGTAGGCGGAGAGACCCAGTACTTC
few	TRBJ2-1	-	TRBV15	CATSREGSDEQFF	TGTGCCACCAGCAGAGAGGGATCGGATGAGCAGTTCTTC
few	TRBJ2-7	TRBD2	TRBV15	CATSPRGGGGPYEQYF	TGTGCCACCAGCCCCCGAGGCGGGGGGGGTCCCTACGAGCAGTACTTC
many	TRBJ2-2	-	TRBV11-2	CASSFSRPGGELFF	TGTGCCAGCAGCTTCTCTAGGCCTGGCGGGGAGCTGTTTTTT
-	TRBJ1-5	TRBD1	TRBV4-3	CASSQRQGVQPQHF	TGCGCCAGCAGCCAGCGACAGGGGGTACAGCCCCAGCATTTT
-	TRBJ2-1	-	TRBV5-6	CASIPGTGLGEQFF	TGTGCCAGCATTCCGGGGACCGGGCTGGGTGAGCAGTTCTTC
few	TRBJ2-5	-	TRBV24-1	CATSTGGQETQYF	TGTGCCACCAGTACAGGAGGCCAAGAGACCCAGTACTTC
-	TRBJ1-2	-	TRBV15	CATSRGDLSNYGYTF	TGTGCCACCAGCAGAGGTGACTTATCTAACTATGGCTACACCTTC
few	TRBJ2-7	TRBD2	TRBV20-1	CSAREGLASYEQYF	TGCAGTGCTAGAGAGGGACTAGCGTCCTACGAGCAGTACTTC
few	TRBJ2-2	-	TRBV18	CASPARAGELFF	TGTGCCAGCCCCGCGAGGGCCGGGGAGCTGTTTTTT
few	TRBJ1-5	-	TRBV27	CASSHNNQPQHF	TGTGCCAGCAGTCATAATAATCAGCCCCAGCATTTT
few	TRBJ2-1	-	TRBV24-1	CATKATGGYEQFF	TGTGCCACTAAGGCCACTGGAGGCTATGAGCAGTTCTTC
-	TRBJ2-1	-	TRBV4-3	CASSQDMGVVYNEQFF	TGCGCCAGCAGCCAAGACATGGGGGTGGTATACAATGAGCAGTTCTTC